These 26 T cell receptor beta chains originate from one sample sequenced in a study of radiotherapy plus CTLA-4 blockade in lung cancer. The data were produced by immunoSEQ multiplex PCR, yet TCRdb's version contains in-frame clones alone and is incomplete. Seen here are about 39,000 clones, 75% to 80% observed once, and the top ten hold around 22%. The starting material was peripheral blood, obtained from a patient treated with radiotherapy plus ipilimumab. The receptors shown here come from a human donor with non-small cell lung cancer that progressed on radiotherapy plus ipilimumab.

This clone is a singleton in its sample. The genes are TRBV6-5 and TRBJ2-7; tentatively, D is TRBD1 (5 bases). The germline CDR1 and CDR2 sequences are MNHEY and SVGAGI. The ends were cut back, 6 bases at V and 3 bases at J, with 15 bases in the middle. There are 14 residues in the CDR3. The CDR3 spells CASSTGPGYYEQYF. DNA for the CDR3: TGTGCCAGCAGCACAGGACCCGGGTACTACGAGCAGTACTTC.

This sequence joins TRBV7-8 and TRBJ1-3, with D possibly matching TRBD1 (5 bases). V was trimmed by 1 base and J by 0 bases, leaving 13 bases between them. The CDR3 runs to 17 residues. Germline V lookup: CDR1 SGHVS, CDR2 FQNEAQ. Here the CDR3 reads CASSLGSGLISGNTIYF. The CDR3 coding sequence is TGTGCCAGCAGCTTAGGATCGGGACTGATCTCTGGAAACACCATATATTTT.

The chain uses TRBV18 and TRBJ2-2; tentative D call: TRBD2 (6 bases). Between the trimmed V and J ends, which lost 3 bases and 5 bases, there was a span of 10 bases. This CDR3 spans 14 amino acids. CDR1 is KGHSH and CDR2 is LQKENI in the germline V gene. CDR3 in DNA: TGTGCCAGCTCACCGGAGGGGCCGACCGGGGAGCTGTTTTTT. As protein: CASSPEGPTGELFF.

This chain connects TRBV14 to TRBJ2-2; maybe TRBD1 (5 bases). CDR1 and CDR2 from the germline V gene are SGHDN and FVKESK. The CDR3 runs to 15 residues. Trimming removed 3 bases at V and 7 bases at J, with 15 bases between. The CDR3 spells CASSHSGRASGELFF. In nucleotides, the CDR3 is TGTGCCAGCAGCCACTCAGGCAGGGCGAGCGGGGAGCTGTTTTTT. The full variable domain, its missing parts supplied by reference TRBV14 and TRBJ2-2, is EAGVTQFPSHSVIEKGQTVTLRCDPISGHDNLYWYRRVMGKEIKFLLHFVKESKQDESGMPNNRFLAERTGGTYSTLKVQPAELEDSGVYFCASSHSGRASGELFFGEGSRLTVL.

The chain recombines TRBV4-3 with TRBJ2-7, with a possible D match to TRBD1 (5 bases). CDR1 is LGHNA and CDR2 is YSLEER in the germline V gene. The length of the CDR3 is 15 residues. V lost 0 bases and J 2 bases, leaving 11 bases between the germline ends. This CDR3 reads CASSQEADKPYEQYF. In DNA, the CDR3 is TGCGCCAGCAGCCAAGAGGCGGACAAACCCTACGAGCAGTACTTC.

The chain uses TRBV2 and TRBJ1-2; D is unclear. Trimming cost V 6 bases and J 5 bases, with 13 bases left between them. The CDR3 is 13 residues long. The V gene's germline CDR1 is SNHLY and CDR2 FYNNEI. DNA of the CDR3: TGTGCCAGCAGCCCGGTCGGGGAATATGGCTACACCTTC. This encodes CASSPVGEYGYTF.

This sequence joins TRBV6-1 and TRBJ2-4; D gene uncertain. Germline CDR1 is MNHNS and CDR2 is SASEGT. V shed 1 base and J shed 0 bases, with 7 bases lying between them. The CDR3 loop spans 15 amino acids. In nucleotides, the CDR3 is TGTGCCAGCAGTGAAGGGGCCTTAGCCAAAAACATTCAGTACTTC. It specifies CASSEGALAKNIQYF.

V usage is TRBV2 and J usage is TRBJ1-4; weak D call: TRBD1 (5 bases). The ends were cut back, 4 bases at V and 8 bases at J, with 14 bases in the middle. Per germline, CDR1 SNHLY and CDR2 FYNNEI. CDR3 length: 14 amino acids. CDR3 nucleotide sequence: TGTGCCAGCAGTGGAAGGGGTACGAGAGAAAAACTGTTTTTT. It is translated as CASSGRGTREKLFF.

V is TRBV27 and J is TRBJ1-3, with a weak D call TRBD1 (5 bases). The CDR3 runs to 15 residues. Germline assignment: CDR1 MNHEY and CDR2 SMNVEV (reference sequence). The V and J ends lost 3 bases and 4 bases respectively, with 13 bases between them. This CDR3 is CASSFTNGGGNTIYF. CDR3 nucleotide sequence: TGTGCCAGCAGTTTCACAAACGGGGGAGGAAACACCATATATTTT.

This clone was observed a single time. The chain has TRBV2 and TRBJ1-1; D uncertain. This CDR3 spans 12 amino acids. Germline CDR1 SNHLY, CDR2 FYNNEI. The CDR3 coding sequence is TGTGCAGTAGCGCGCGGGAACACTGAAGCTTTCTTT. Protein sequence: CAVARGNTEAFF.

In nucleotides, the CDR3 is TGTGCCAGCAGAACGCGGACTAGCGGTGGGGGGGAGCTGTTTTTT. Translating it yields CASRTRTSGGGELFF. The chain couples TRBV2 to TRBJ2-2; 10 positions match TRBD2. Germline V gives CDR1 SNHLY, CDR2 FYNNEI. The CDR3 extends over 15 amino acids. The trim removed 6 bases at V and 8 bases at J, leaving 9 bases unmatched.

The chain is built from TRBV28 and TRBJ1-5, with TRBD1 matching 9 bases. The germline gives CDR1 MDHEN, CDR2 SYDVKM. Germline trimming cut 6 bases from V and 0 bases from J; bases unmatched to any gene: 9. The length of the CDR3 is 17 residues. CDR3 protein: CASSPGQGPYSNQPQHF. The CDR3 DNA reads TGTGCCAGCAGCCCGGGACAGGGACCTTATAGCAATCAGCCCCAGCATTTT.

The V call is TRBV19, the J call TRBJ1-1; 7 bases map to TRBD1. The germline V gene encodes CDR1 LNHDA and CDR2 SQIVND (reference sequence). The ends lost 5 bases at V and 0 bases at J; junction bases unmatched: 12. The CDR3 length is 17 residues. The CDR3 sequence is CASSPISQGRMNTEAFF. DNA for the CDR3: TGTGCCAGTAGTCCTATATCACAGGGGCGTATGAACACTGAAGCTTTCTTT.

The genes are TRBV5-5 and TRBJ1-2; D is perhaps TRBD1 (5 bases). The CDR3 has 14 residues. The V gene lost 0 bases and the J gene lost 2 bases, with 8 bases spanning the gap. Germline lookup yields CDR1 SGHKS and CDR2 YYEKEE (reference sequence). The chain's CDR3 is CASSLDPGNYGYTF. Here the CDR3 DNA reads TGTGCCAGCAGCTTGGATCCAGGGAACTATGGCTACACCTTC.

The CDR3 loop reads CASGRGNYGYTF. Written as DNA, the CDR3 is TGTGCCAGCGGCAGGGGCAACTATGGCTACACCTTC. V and J are TRBV28 and TRBJ1-2, with a weak D call TRBD1 (6 bases). Trimming left V 8 bases short and J 2 bases short, with 9 bases between. Per germline, CDR1 MDHEN and CDR2 SYDVKM. CDR3 size: 12 residues.

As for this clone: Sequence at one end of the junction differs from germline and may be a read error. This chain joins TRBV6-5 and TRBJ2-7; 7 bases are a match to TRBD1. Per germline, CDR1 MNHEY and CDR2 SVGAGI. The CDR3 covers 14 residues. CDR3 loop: CASSEGGQVGVRNF. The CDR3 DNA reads TGTGCCAGCAGTGAAGGAGGACAGGTTGGCGTTAGAAACTTC.

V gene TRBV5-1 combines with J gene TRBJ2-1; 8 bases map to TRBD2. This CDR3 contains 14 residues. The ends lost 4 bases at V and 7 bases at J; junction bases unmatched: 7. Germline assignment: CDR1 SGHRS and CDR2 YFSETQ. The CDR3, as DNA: TGCGCCAGCAGCATTCCGGGACTAGGGAATGAGCAGTTCTTC. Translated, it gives CASSIPGLGNEQFF.

The CDR3 sequence is CASSLSRTGGYGYTF. The CDR3 DNA is TGCGCCAGCAGCCTCTCCCGGACAGGGGGCTATGGCTACACCTTC. This rearrangement joins TRBV10-2 to TRBJ1-2; 10 positions agree with TRBD1. Germline V CDR1 and CDR2: WSHSY, SAAADI. After removal of 6 bases from V and 4 bases from J, the junction contained 8 bases not matched to a gene. The CDR3 sequence is 15 residues long.

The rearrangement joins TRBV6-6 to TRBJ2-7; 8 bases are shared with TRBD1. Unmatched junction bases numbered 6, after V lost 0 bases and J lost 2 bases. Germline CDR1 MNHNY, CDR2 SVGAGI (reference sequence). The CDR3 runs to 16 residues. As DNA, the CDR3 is TGTGCCAGCAGTTACTCGCCGGGACAGGTTACCTACGAGCAGTACTTC. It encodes CASSYSPGQVTYEQYF.

The CDR3 sequence is CASRGGQGADEQYF. CDR3 DNA sequence: TGTGCCAGCAGAGGGGGACAGGGGGCGGACGAGCAGTACTTC. V usage is TRBV6-5 and J usage is TRBJ2-7; TRBD1 matches at 12 bases. Germline V CDR1 and CDR2: MNHEY, SVGAGI. The CDR3 sequence is 14 residues long. V trimming: 6 bases; J trimming: 5 bases; junction bases outside the gene matches: 5.

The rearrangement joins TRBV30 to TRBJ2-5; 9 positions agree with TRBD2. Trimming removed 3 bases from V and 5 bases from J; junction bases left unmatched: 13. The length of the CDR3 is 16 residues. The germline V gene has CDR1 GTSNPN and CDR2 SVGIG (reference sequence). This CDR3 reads CAWSRLAGKEAETQYF. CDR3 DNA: TGTGCCTGGAGCCGGCTAGCGGGAAAGGAGGCTGAGACCCAGTACTTC.

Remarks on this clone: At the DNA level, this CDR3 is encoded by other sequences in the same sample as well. CDR3 protein: CASSLVGGWNYGYTF. The CDR3, as DNA: TGTGCCAGCAGCTTAGTAGGGGGCTGGAACTATGGCTACACCTTC. This chain joins TRBV11-2 and TRBJ1-2; 7 bases are shared with TRBD1. With 1 base clipped from V and 2 bases from J, the junction kept 4 bases outside the gene matches. In germline, CDR1 is SGHAT, CDR2 FQNNGV. The CDR3 totals 15 residues. Filled out from reference TRBV11-2 and TRBJ1-2, the complete variable domain reads EAGVAQSPRYKIIEKRQSVAFWCNPISGHATLYWYQQILGQGPKLLIQFQNNGVVDDSQLPKDRFSAERLKGVDSTLKIQPAKLEDSAVYLCASSLVGGWNYGYTFGSGTRLTVV.

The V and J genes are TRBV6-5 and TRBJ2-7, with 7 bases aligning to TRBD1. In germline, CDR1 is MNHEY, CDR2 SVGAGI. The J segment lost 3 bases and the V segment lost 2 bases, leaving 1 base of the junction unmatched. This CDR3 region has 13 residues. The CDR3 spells CASSYGTVYEQYF. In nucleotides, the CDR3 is TGTGCCAGCAGTTACGGGACAGTCTACGAGCAGTACTTC.

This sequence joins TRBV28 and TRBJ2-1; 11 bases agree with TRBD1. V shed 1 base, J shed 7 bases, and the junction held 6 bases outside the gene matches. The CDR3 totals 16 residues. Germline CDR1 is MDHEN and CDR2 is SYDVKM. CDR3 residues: CASSLSGQGAGNEQFF. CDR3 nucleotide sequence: TGTGCCAGCAGTTTATCCGGACAGGGGGCGGGGAATGAGCAGTTCTTC.

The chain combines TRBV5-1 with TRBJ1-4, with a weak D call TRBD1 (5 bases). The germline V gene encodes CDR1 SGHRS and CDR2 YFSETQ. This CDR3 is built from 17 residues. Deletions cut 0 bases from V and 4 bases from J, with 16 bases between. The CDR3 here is CASSLALTGGINEKLFF. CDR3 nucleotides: TGCGCCAGCAGCTTGGCGCTAACAGGAGGGATTAATGAAAAACTGTTTTTT.

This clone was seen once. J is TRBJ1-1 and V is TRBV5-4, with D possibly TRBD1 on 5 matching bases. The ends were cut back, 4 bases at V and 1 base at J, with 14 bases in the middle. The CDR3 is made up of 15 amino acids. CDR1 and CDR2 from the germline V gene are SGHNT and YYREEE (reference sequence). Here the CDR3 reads CASSLTGSGNTEAFF. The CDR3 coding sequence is TGTGCCAGCAGCCTTACAGGCTCTGGGAACACTGAAGCTTTCTTT.